The present entry profiles one T cell receptor beta chain with its context. Its antigen is as yet unknown. The data were obtained in a study of cytomegalovirus exposure and HLA in healthy donors. Study conclusions and caveats: Available immune exposure information was restricted to CMV serostatus only. For most TCR beta V segments, an earlier analysis put the productive rate at about 87% or about 30% of the time. Per published accounts, TCR beta sequences correctly predicted the HLA-A and HLA-B alleles of most subjects.

Primers: 60 Vbeta forward and 13 Jbeta reverse. Produced via immunoSEQ multiplex PCR; TCRdb's table is partial and in-frame only. The table includes some 110,000 clones, about 70% detected once. Looked up from germline, CDR1 is MNHNS and CDR2 is SASEGT. This CDR3 spans 13 amino acids. Trimming cost V 10 bases and J 1 base, with 14 bases left between them. The genes are TRBV6-1 and TRBJ2-7, with a possible D match to TRBD1 (5 bases). The clonotype was recovered from a woman aged 60 to 75 in good health and CMV-seropositive. Sequencing was carried out using PBMCs. This CDR3 is CATINQGSYEQYF. The CDR3 nucleotides read TGTGCCACTATAAACCAGGGTTCCTACGAGCAGTACTTC.